These T cell receptor beta chains were read from a single sample in a study of blood T cell repertoires in COVID-19. Sequencing was performed with immunoSEQ multiplex PCR; in TCRdb, only in-frame clones are kept and a portion is missing. The repertoire includes around 210,000 clones, 65% to 90% of them detected once, and roughly 13% sits in the top ten. Input material: peripheral blood. The receptor set was obtained from a human donor in a cohort sampled during active COVID-19. The CDR3 runs from the conserved cysteine through the conserved F or W. A D gene is named only where the DNA matches it firmly. Clone size is shown for a subset of rows, as once, few, many or a class of expanded clone.

D: .; length: 13; J: TRBJ1-1; V: TRBV18; size: .; CDR3: CASSPSQGRSAFF; DNA: TGTGCCAGCTCACCATCACAGGGCAGGTCGGCTTTCTTT
D: .; length: 14; J: TRBJ1-1; V: TRBV19; size: .; CDR3: CASSIDGARVGAFF; DNA: TGTGCCAGTAGTATAGACGGAGCCAGGGTTGGAGCTTTCTTT
D: .; length: 15; J: TRBJ2-3; V: TRBV2; size: .; CDR3: CASSELRTSTDTQYF; DNA: TGTGCCAGCAGTGAACTTAGGACTAGCACAGATACGCAGTATTTT
D: .; length: 15; J: TRBJ2-3; V: TRBV5-1; size: few; CDR3: CASSSRTAGEDTQYF; DNA: TGCGCCAGCAGCTCGCGGACCGCAGGGGAGGATACGCAGTATTTT
D: TRBD1; length: 14; J: TRBJ2-7; V: TRBV10-3; size: .; CDR3: CAISFGTGAVRQYF; DNA: TGTGCCATCAGTTTTGGGACAGGGGCGGTTCGCCAGTACTTC
D: TRBD2; length: 15; J: TRBJ2-7; V: TRBV6-6; size: .; CDR3: CASSYRGTSAYEQYF; DNA: TGTGCCAGCAGTTACCGCGGGACTAGCGCGTACGAGCAGTACTTC
D: TRBD1; length: 15; J: TRBJ2-1; V: TRBV5-1; size: .; CDR3: CASSFGQGLSPKQFF; DNA: TGCGCCAGCAGCTTTGGACAGGGTCTTTCTCCGAAGCAGTTCTTC
D: TRBD1; length: 14; J: TRBJ1-3; V: TRBV5-1; size: .; CDR3: CASSLEGTGDPIYF; DNA: TGCGCCAGCAGCTTGGAGGGGACAGGGGACCCCATATATTTT
D: .; length: 14; J: TRBJ2-7; V: TRBV6-5; size: .; CDR3: CASSYGGSRYEQYF; DNA: TGTGCCAGCAGTTACGGGGGCAGTCGCTACGAGCAGTACTTC
D: .; length: 13; J: TRBJ2-5; V: TRBV15; size: .; CDR3: CASSLGSQETQYF; DNA: TGTGCCTCCTCCTTGGGCAGTCAAGAGACCCAGTACTTC
D: .; length: 13; J: TRBJ2-3; V: TRBV15; size: .; CDR3: CATSRSPGDTQYF; DNA: TGTGCCACCAGCAGATCGCCAGGAGATACGCAGTATTTT
D: .; length: 15; J: TRBJ2-1; V: TRBV3-1/TRBV3-2; size: .; CDR3: CASAGTTSYYNEQFF; DNA: TGTGCCAGCGCCGGAACGACTAGTTACTACAATGAGCAGTTCTTC
D: TRBD1; length: 14; J: TRBJ2-7; V: TRBV19; size: .; CDR3: CASSPGTGVYEQYF; DNA: TGTGCCAGTAGTCCTGGGACAGGGGTGTACGAGCAGTACTTC
D: TRBD1; length: 15; J: TRBJ2-7; V: TRBV7-9; size: .; CDR3: CASSSGTGRNYEQYF; DNA: TGTGCCAGCAGCTCAGGGACAGGGAGGAACTACGAGCAGTACTTC
D: TRBD2; length: 16; J: TRBJ2-1; V: TRBV19; size: .; CDR3: CASIRSGGLAESEQFF; DNA: TGTGCCAGTATCCGATCCGGCGGACTAGCCGAGTCCGAGCAGTTCTTC
D: .; length: 13; J: TRBJ1-1; V: TRBV29-1; size: once; CDR3: CSVERGFNTEAFF; DNA: TGCAGCGTTGAAAGGGGATTTAACACTGAAGCTTTCTTT
D: .; length: 16; J: TRBJ2-2; V: TRBV7-2; size: .; CDR3: CASSLVTPANTGELFF; DNA: TGTGCCAGCAGCTTGGTGACTCCCGCGAACACCGGGGAGCTGTTTTTT
D: TRBD2; length: 14; J: TRBJ2-2; V: TRBV9; size: .; CDR3: CASSVAGGAGELFF; DNA: TGTGCCAGCAGCGTAGCGGGAGGGGCCGGGGAGCTGTTTTTT
D: TRBD2; length: 16; J: TRBJ2-2; V: TRBV30; size: once; CDR3: CAWSKGLALSTGELFF; DNA: TGTGCCTGGAGTAAGGGACTAGCATTGTCCACCGGGGAGCTGTTTTTT
D: TRBD1; length: 13; J: TRBJ1-5; V: TRBV19; size: .; CDR3: CASRTGFNQPQHF; DNA: TGTGCCAGTAGGACAGGGTTCAATCAGCCCCAGCATTTT
D: .; length: 16; J: TRBJ1-4; V: TRBV3-1/TRBV3-2; size: .; CDR3: CASSLSWGGAYEKLFF; DNA: TGTGCCAGCAGCCTTTCCTGGGGGGGCGCGTATGAAAAACTGTTTTTT
D: .; length: 13; J: TRBJ2-2; V: TRBV4-1; size: .; CDR3: CASSQEPAGELFF; DNA: TGCGCCAGCAGCCAAGAACCGGCCGGGGAGCTGTTTTTT
D: TRBD1; length: 16; J: TRBJ1-4; V: TRBV5-1; size: .; CDR3: CASSFGDRVYNEKLFF; DNA: TGCGCCAGCAGCTTCGGCGACAGGGTTTACAATGAAAAACTGTTTTTT
D: TRBD1; length: 16; J: TRBJ1-2; V: TRBV28; size: .; CDR3: CASSKETRGTDYGYTF; DNA: TGTGCCAGCAGTAAAGAAACCAGAGGGACAGACTATGGCTACACCTTC
D: .; length: 14; J: TRBJ2-5; V: TRBV5-1; size: .; CDR3: CASSPGLLGETQYF; DNA: TGCGCCAGCAGCCCAGGCCTTTTGGGAGAGACCCAGTACTTC
D: TRBD1; length: 19; J: TRBJ2-7; V: TRBV7-2; size: once; CDR3: CASSLAPVGAGGYGYEQYF; DNA: TGTGCCAGCAGCTTAGCACCCGTCGGGGCAGGGGGCTATGGCTACGAGCAGTACTTC
D: .; length: 13; J: TRBJ1-4; V: TRBV6-5; size: .; CDR3: CASRPHTNEKLFF; DNA: TGTGCCAGCAGACCACACACTAATGAAAAACTGTTTTTT
D: .; length: 13; J: TRBJ1-4; V: TRBV6-5; size: .; CDR3: CASSPRGREKLFF; DNA: TGTGCCAGCAGCCCCAGGGGTCGGGAAAAACTGTTTTTT
D: TRBD2; length: 15; J: TRBJ2-7; V: TRBV9; size: .; CDR3: CASSARGGRFNEQYF; DNA: TGTGCCAGCAGCGCCCGGGGCGGGAGGTTCAACGAGCAGTACTTC
D: .; length: 16; J: TRBJ1-5; V: TRBV18; size: .; CDR3: CASSPSRGGGNQPQHF; DNA: TGTGCCAGCTCACCGTCGAGGGGAGGCGGCAATCAGCCCCAGCATTTT
D: TRBD1; length: 14; J: TRBJ2-7; V: TRBV10-3; size: .; CDR3: CAIRAGTGGSEQYF; DNA: TGTGCCATCAGGGCCGGGACAGGGGGTAGCGAGCAGTACTTC
D: .; length: 16; J: TRBJ2-3; V: TRBV24-1; size: .; CDR3: CATSDFKGESTDTQYF; DNA: TGTGCCACCAGTGATTTTAAGGGGGAAAGCACAGATACGCAGTATTTT
D: .; length: 15; J: TRBJ2-7; V: TRBV7-6; size: .; CDR3: CASSLASGFPYEQYF; DNA: TGTGCCAGCAGCTTAGCGAGCGGGTTCCCCTACGAGCAGTACTTC
D: TRBD1; length: 11; J: TRBJ1-1; V: TRBV30; size: .; CDR3: CAWDRGTEAFF; DNA: TGTGCCTGGGACAGGGGGACTGAAGCTTTCTTT
D: TRBD1; length: 14; J: TRBJ2-5; V: TRBV7-2; size: .; CDR3: CASSSTGGGETQYF; DNA: TGTGCCAGCAGCTCAACAGGGGGAGGAGAGACCCAGTACTTC
D: .; length: 14; J: TRBJ2-7; V: TRBV3-1/TRBV3-2; size: .; CDR3: CASARDFPSYEQYF; DNA: TGTGCCAGCGCCCGGGACTTCCCCTCCTACGAGCAGTACTTC
D: TRBD2; length: 16; J: TRBJ2-7; V: TRBV7-8; size: few; CDR3: CASSLSSGRAAAEQYF; DNA: TGTGCCAGCAGCTTATCCAGCGGGAGGGCGGCGGCGGAGCAGTACTTC
D: TRBD2; length: 16; J: TRBJ2-1; V: TRBV7-8; size: .; CDR3: CASSLVSSGVYNEQFF; DNA: TGTGCCAGCAGCTTAGTGTCTAGCGGGGTCTACAATGAGCAGTTCTTC
D: .; length: 15; J: TRBJ1-5; V: TRBV28; size: .; CDR3: CASSPPGGPDQPQHF; DNA: TGTGCCAGCAGTCCCCCGGGGGGCCCTGATCAGCCCCAGCATTTT
D: .; length: 14; J: TRBJ2-1; V: TRBV25-1; size: .; CDR3: CASSEYGSANEQFF; DNA: TGTGCCAGCAGTGAATATGGTAGCGCAAATGAGCAGTTCTTC
D: TRBD1; length: 14; J: TRBJ1-1; V: TRBV15; size: .; CDR3: CATSTRTGGTEAFF; DNA: TGTGCCACCAGCACCAGGACAGGGGGGACTGAAGCTTTCTTT
D: .; length: 11; J: TRBJ2-5; V: TRBV5-1; size: once; CDR3: CASTPRETQYF; DNA: TGCGCCAGCACCCCGCGGGAGACCCAGTACTTC
D: .; length: 14; J: TRBJ2-7; V: TRBV27; size: .; CDR3: CASGLTQEAGEQYF; DNA: TGTGCCAGCGGACTTACCCAAGAGGCGGGCGAGCAGTACTTC
D: .; length: 14; J: TRBJ2-5; V: TRBV10-3; size: .; CDR3: CAIGRGGGGETQYF; DNA: TGTGCCATCGGACGGGGAGGGGGAGGGGAGACCCAGTACTTC
D: .; length: 15; J: TRBJ2-1; V: TRBV28; size: .; CDR3: CASSNSGGSDNEQFF; DNA: TGTGCCAGCAGTAATAGCGGTGGGAGCGACAATGAGCAGTTCTTC
D: TRBD2; length: 15; J: TRBJ2-7; V: TRBV7-9; size: .; CDR3: CASSLGGKNSYEQYF; DNA: TGTGCCAGCAGCTTGGGGGGGAAGAACTCCTACGAGCAGTACTTC
D: TRBD2; length: 19; J: TRBJ2-7; V: TRBV30; size: .; CDR3: CAWSVPRTSGRTNPYEQYF; DNA: TGTGCCTGGAGTGTACCCCGGACTAGCGGGAGGACAAATCCCTACGAGCAGTACTTC
D: .; length: 13; J: TRBJ2-7; V: TRBV5-1; size: few; CDR3: CASSLVTGYEQYF; DNA: TGCGCCAGCAGCTTGGTCACAGGGTACGAGCAGTACTTC
D: .; length: 15; J: TRBJ2-1; V: TRBV30; size: once; CDR3: CAWMLAGSFNNEQFF; DNA: TGTGCCTGGATGTTGGCGGGATCTTTCAACAATGAGCAGTTCTTC
D: TRBD1; length: 18; J: TRBJ2-1; V: TRBV28; size: .; CDR3: CASSFGGGGTGSYNEQFF; DNA: TGTGCCAGCAGTTTTGGAGGGGGCGGGACAGGCTCCTACAATGAGCAGTTCTTC
D: TRBD1; length: 16; J: TRBJ2-5; V: TRBV5-1; size: .; CDR3: CASSPRPGQAQETQYF; DNA: TGCGCCAGCAGCCCGCGCCCGGGACAGGCCCAAGAGACCCAGTACTTC
D: .; length: 13; J: TRBJ1-1; V: TRBV28; size: .; CDR3: CASGLLQGTEAFF; DNA: TGTGCCAGCGGCCTCTTGCAGGGGACTGAAGCTTTCTTT
D: .; length: 16; J: TRBJ2-2; V: TRBV6-6; size: .; CDR3: CASSTLLRRNTGELFF; DNA: TGTGCCAGCAGTACCCTTCTTCGGAGGAACACCGGGGAGCTGTTTTTT